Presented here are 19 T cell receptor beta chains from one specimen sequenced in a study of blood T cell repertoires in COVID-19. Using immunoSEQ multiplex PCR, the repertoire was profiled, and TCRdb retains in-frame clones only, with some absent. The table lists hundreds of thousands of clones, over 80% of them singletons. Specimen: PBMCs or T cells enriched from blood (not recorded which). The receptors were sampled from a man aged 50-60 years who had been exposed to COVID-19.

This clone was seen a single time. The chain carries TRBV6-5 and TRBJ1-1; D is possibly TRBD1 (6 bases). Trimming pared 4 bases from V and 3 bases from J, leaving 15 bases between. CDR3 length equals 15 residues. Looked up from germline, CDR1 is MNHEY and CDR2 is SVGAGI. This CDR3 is CASSFWTAGDTEAFF. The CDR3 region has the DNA TGTGCCAGCAGTTTTTGGACAGCCGGGGACACTGAAGCTTTCTTT.

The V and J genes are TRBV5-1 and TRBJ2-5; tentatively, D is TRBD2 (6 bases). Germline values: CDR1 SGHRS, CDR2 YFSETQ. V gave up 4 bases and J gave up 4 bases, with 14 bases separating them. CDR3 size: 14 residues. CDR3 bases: TGCGCCAGCAGCCTAGGAGGGATCGGAGAGACCCAGTACTTC. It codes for CASSLGGIGETQYF.

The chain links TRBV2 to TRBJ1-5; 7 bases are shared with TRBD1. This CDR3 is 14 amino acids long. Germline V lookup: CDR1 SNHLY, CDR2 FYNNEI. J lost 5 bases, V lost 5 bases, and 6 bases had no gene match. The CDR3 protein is CASSLQGTHQPQHF. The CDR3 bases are TGTGCCAGCAGTTTACAGGGGACCCATCAGCCCCAGCATTTT.

CDR3 region: CASSWFLAVEETQYF. The CDR3 DNA sequence: TGCGCCAGCAGCTGGTTCCTAGCGGTTGAAGAGACCCAGTACTTC. This rearrangement joins TRBV5-1 to TRBJ2-5; 7 nucleotides match TRBD2. The CDR3 has 15 amino acids. V shed 3 bases, J shed 3 bases, and the junction held 8 bases outside the gene matches. Germline V gene lookup returns CDR1 SGHRS and CDR2 YFSETQ. The complete variable domain, with remaining parts taken from reference TRBV5-1 and TRBJ2-5, reads KAGVTQTPRYLIKTRGQQVTLSCSPISGHRSVSWYQQTPGQGLQFLFEYFSETQRNKGNFPGRFSGRQFSNSRSEMNVSTLELGDSALYLCASSWFLAVEETQYFGPGTRLLVL.

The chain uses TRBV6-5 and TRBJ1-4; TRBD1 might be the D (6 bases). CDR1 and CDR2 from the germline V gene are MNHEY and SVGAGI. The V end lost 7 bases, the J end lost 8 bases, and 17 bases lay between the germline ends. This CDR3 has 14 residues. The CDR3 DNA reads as TGTGCCAGCACCCCGGGGGGCAGTTTGGAAAAACTGTTTTTT. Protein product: CASTPGGSLEKLFF.

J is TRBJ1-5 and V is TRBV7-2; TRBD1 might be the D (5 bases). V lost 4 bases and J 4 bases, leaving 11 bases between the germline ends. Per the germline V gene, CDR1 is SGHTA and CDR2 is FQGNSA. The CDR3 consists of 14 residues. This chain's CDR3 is CASSSFGGNQPQHF. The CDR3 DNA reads TGTGCCAGCAGCTCCTTCGGGGGGAATCAGCCCCAGCATTTT. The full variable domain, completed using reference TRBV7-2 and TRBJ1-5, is GAGVSQSPSNKVTEKGKDVELRCDPISGHTALYWYRQSLGQGLEFLIYFQGNSAPDKSGLPSDRFSAERTGGSVSTLTIQRTQQEDSAVYLCASSSFGGNQPQHFGDGTRLSIL.

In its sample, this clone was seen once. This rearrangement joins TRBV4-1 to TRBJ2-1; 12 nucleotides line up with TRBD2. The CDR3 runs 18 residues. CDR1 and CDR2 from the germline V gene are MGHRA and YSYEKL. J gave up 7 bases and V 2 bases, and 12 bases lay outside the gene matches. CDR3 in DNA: TGCGCCAGCAGCCAACCTGTGGGGCGACTAGCGGGAGTGAATGAGCAGTTCTTC. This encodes CASSQPVGRLAGVNEQFF.

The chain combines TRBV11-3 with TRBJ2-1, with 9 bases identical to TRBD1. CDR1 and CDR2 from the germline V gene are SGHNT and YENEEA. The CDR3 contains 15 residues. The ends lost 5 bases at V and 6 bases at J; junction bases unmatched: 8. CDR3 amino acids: CASSPGQGEGNEQFF. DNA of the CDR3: TGTGCCAGCAGCCCGGGACAGGGCGAGGGCAATGAGCAGTTCTTC.

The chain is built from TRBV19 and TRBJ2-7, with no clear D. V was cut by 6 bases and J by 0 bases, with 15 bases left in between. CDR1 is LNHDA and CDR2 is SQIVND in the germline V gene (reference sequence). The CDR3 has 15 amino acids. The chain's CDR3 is CASSPAMGTSYEQYF. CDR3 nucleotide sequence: TGTGCCAGTAGCCCGGCGATGGGCACCTCCTACGAGCAGTACTTC.

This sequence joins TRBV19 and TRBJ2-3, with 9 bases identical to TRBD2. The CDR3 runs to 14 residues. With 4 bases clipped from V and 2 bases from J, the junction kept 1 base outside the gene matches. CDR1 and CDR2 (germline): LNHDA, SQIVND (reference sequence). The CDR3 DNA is TGTGCCAGTAGTACTAGCGGGAACACAGATACGCAGTATTTT. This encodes CASSTSGNTDTQYF. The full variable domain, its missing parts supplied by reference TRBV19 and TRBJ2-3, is DGGITQSPKYLFRKEGQNVTLSCEQNLNHDAMYWYRQDPGQGLRLIYYSQIVNDFQKGDIAEGYSVSREKKESFPLTVTSAQKNPTAFYLCASSTSGNTDTQYFGPGTRLTVL.

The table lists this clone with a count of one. The CDR3 DNA follows: TGTGCCAGCAGTTTGAGGGAAACAAGCGAGCAGTACTTC. Translating gives CASSLRETSEQYF. The chain joins TRBV12-3 or TRBV12-4 to TRBJ2-7, with a tentative D call TRBD2 (5 bases). This CDR3 has 13 residues. V lost 3 bases, J lost 6 bases, and 12 bases lay in between.

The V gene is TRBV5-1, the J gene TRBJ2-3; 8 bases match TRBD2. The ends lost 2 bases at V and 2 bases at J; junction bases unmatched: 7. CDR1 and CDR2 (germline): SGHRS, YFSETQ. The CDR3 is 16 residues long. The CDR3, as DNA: TGCGCCAGCAGCTTCTTAGCGGGGCCACCCACAGATACGCAGTATTTT. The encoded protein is CASSFLAGPPTDTQYF.

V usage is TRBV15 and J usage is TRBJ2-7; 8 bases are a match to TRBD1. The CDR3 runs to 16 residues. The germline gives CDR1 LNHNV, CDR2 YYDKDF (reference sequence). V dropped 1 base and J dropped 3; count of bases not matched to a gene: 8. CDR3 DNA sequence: TGTGCCACCAGCAGAGGTTTAGTAGGACAGGGCTACGAGCAGTACTTC. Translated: CATSRGLVGQGYEQYF.

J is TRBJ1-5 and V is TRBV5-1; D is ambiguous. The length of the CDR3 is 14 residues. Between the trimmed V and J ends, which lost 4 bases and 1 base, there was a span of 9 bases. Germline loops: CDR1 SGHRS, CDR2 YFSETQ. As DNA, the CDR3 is TGCGCCAGCAGCCCGGAGGGCAGCAATCAGCCCCAGCATTTT. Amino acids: CASSPEGSNQPQHF. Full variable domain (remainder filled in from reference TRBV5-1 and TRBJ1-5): KAGVTQTPRYLIKTRGQQVTLSCSPISGHRSVSWYQQTPGQGLQFLFEYFSETQRNKGNFPGRFSGRQFSNSRSEMNVSTLELGDSALYLCASSPEGSNQPQHFGDGTRLSIL.

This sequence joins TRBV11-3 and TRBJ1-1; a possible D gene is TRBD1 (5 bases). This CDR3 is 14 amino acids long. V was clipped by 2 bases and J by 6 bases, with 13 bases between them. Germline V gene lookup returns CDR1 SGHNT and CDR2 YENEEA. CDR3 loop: CASSLPQGTAEAFF. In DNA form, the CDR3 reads TGTGCCAGCAGCTTACCTCAGGGTACGGCTGAAGCTTTCTTT.

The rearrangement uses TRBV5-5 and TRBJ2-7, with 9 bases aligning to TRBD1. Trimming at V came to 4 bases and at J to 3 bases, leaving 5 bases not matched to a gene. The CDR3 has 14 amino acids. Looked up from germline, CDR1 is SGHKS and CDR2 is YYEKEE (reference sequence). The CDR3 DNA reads TGTGCCAGCAGCGGGGGACAGGGAAGCTACGAGCAGTACTTC. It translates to CASSGGQGSYEQYF.

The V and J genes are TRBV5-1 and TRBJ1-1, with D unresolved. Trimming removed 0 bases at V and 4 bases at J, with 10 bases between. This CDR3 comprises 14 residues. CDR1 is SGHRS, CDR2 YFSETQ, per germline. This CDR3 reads CASSLVQLSTEAFF. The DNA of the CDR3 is TGCGCCAGCAGCTTGGTACAGCTAAGCACTGAAGCTTTCTTT.

CDR3 DNA: TGTGCCAGCAGTTACTCGATGGGACAGAACACTGAAGCTTTCTTT. Translated, it gives CASSYSMGQNTEAFF. This chain uses TRBV6-5 with TRBJ1-1; possibly TRBD1 for D (6 bases). Trimming took 0 bases from V and 1 from J, leaving 9 bases between them. CDR3 length equals 15 residues. Germline loops: CDR1 MNHEY, CDR2 SVGAGI.

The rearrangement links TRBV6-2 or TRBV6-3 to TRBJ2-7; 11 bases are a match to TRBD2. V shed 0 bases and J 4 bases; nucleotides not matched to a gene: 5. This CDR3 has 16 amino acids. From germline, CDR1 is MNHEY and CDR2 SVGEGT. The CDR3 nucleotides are TGTGCCAGCAGTTACTCGCCGGGACTAGCGGATTACGAGCAGTACGTC. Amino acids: CASSYSPGLADYEQYV.